The following is a TCR beta chain sequence with its context. Its antigen is not yet known. Nothing much larger sits one base from this clone, and base qualities are not available. The treatment or condition label on this specimen signifies: around 19 received Ad26.COV2.S at low or high dose, single or two shots; roughly five received placebo; per-sample allocation not given. For vaccine and placebo recipients, repertoires were sequenced using samples collected on day 63 after the first injection. Cohort 1b enrolled about two dozen adults aged 18-55 years at a single site in Boston, USA, between 29 July and 7 August 2020. Ad26.COV2.S consisted of a replication-incompetent adenovirus type 26 vector by which a prefusion-stabilized SARS-CoV-2 spike protein from the original Wuhan strain was expressed. TCRbeta CDR3 regions were sequenced with the immunoSEQ Assay. After extraction, genomic DNA underwent amplification by bias-controlled multiplex PCR, followed by high-throughput sequencing. In the source study's methods: Collapsing and filtering of sequences were performed to quantify the absolute abundance of each unique TCRbeta CDR3 region. T cell fraction was estimated by normalization of TCRbeta template counts to usable DNA, with usable DNA being measured through amplification of reference genes present in all nucleated cells. Repertoire TCRs were annotated as SARS-CoV-2-specific when V gene, CDR3 amino acid sequence and J gene were exactly matched to a known reactive TCR set. MIRA supplied the reference SARS-CoV-2 TCR set, which was filtered for enrichment in COVID-19-positive ImmuneCODE repertoires so that public or cross-reactive TCRs were removed. Drawing on the MIRA antigens, annotated TCRs were analysed further at the level of specific ORF or position within ORF. Depth was the summed frequency of annotated unique rearrangements, while breadth was defined as annotated unique rearrangements over total unique productive rearrangements. Two-sided Wilcoxon rank-sum tests were used to compare TCR breadth between groups. In its TCRdb copy, this immuneACCESS table keeps in-frame sequences only and misses some clones. Where compared with another copy, unresolved V genes explain less than half of these, and the others have no known cause. V and J calls and clone size are as listed in that table; D and trimming were resolved from the DNA. A total of around 300,000 clones appear in this sample, 88% of them only once. Jointly, the top ten make up 6.4% of the sample.

The CDR3 runs 14 amino acids, cysteine and phenylalanine included. The sequence is cut down to CDR3 DNA, 42 bases in frame from base 1. V is pared back by 2 bases and J by 0 bases, with 5 bases lying between the germline termini. CDR1 and CDR2 (GTSNPN, SVGIG) derive from the germline V gene (reference sequence). This sample was included in a study of Ad26.COV2.S vaccination and SARS-CoV-2 variants (dated by TCRdb to 2020 to 2023). Concerning the study at large: Vaccine-arm donors came from COV1001, a multicentre, randomized, double-blind, placebo-controlled phase I-IIa trial of Ad26.COV2.S in healthy adults. Sequencing of the TCRbeta repertoire served to evaluate the specificity and breadth of SARS-CoV-2-reactive T cell receptors following Ad26.COV2.S vaccination. The TCR-sequenced set comprised approximately 32 samples: some 20 Ad26.COV2.S vaccine recipients, 5 placebo recipients and 8 SARS-CoV-2 convalescent individuals. Throughout the experiments and outcome assessment, investigators stayed blinded to trial group allocation. Ad26.COV2.S was administered intramuscularly at 5 x 10^10 or 1 x 10^11 viral particles, either as a single shot or as two shots given 56 days apart. Trial participants were randomized into five groups of five: low-dose or high-dose Ad26.COV2.S given once or twice, or placebo on both occasions. What the study reported, not specific to this receptor: It was noted by the authors that total T cell responses may have been underestimated by the TCR breadth and depth analyses. Spike-specific TCR breadth was higher in Ad26.COV2.S recipients than in placebo recipients (P = 0.0014). Substantial breadth of spike-specific CD8+ and CD4+ T cell responses was reported after vaccination. Comparable non-spike TCR breadth was observed between vaccine and placebo recipients, consistent with only spike being contained in the vaccine. The study was not powered for comparison of responses between vaccine doses or regimens.

Here the sequenced sample was peripheral blood, taken in a trial of Ad26.COV2.S vaccine versus placebo. This clonotype was obtained from a person between 18 and 65 years old who received the Ad26.COV2.S COVID-19 vaccine or a placebo. The receptor chain draws on TRBV30 and TRBJ2-6, with no D gene named confidently. The CDR3 reads CAWSIISGANVLTF. The DNA reads as follows: TGTGCCTGGAGTATAATCTCTGGGGCCAACGTCCTGACTTTC.